The 7 T cell receptor beta chains listed next were all sequenced from one sample in a study of blood T cell repertoires in COVID-19. Profiled with immunoSEQ multiplex PCR; TCRdb holds only in-frame clones, not every one. This table has about 160,000 clones, more than 80% appearing once. Sample: peripheral blood. The receptor set was obtained from a man aged 70 or older with acute or convalescent COVID-19.

The V and J genes are TRBV7-3 and TRBJ2-3; 11 nucleotides agree with TRBD2. V dropped 5 bases and J dropped 7; count of bases not matched to a gene: 14. Per germline, CDR1 SGHTA and CDR2 FQGTGA. This CDR3 region has 17 residues. For the CDR3, the DNA is TGTGCCAGCAGCCCTACCTCTGGTAGCGGGGGGGCTAATACGCAGTATTTT. It is translated as CASSPTSGSGGANTQYF. The full variable domain, its missing parts supplied by reference TRBV7-3 and TRBJ2-3, is GAGVSQTPSNKVTEKGKYVELRCDPISGHTALYWYRQSLGQGPEFLIYFQGTGAADDSGLPNDRFFAVRPEGSVSTLKIQRTERGDSAVYLCASSPTSGSGGANTQYFGPGTRLTVL.

The J gene is TRBJ1-5, the V gene TRBV28; tentative D call: TRBD1 (5 bases). CDR3 size: 14 residues. Looked up from germline, CDR1 is MDHEN and CDR2 is SYDVKM. V lost 2 bases and J lost 6, with 11 bases in between. Here the CDR3 DNA reads TGTGCCAGCAGTTTAGGGGGGGACCTTCAGCCCCAGCATTTT. Amino acids: CASSLGGDLQPQHF.

The rearrangement links TRBV25-1 to TRBJ2-5; 10 bases agree with TRBD1. Per germline, CDR1 MGHDK and CDR2 SYGVNS. The ends lost 6 bases at V and 8 bases at J; junction bases unmatched: 9. The CDR3 runs 14 residues. The CDR3 sequence: CASSADRGRKTQYF. As DNA, the CDR3 is TGTGCCAGCAGCGCCGACAGGGGGCGTAAAACCCAGTACTTC. The whole variable domain, filled in from reference TRBV25-1 and TRBJ2-5, reads EADIYQTPRYLVIGTGKKITLECSQTMGHDKMYWYQQDPGMELHLIHYSYGVNSTEKGDLSSESTVSRIRTEHFPLTLESARPSHTSQYLCASSADRGRKTQYFGPGTRLLVL.

The chain has TRBV7-3 and TRBJ2-2; 9 positions match TRBD1. The germline gives CDR1 SGHTA, CDR2 FQGTGA. Unmatched junction bases numbered 9, after V lost 5 bases and J lost 5 bases. The CDR3 totals 16 residues. CDR3 DNA sequence: TGTGCCAGCAGCCCAGCGGACAGGGGTCAGACCGGGGAGCTGTTTTTT. Its translation is CASSPADRGQTGELFF.

The sample holds one count of this clone. The chain is built from TRBV6-5 and TRBJ1-1; D is possibly TRBD1 (5 bases). Trimming left V 6 bases short and J 0 bases short, with 11 bases between. CDR3 length: 14 residues. Germline lookup yields CDR1 MNHEY and CDR2 SVGAGI. CDR3 DNA: TGTGCCAGCAGGTGGGGGAGGGTGAACACTGAAGCTTTCTTT. Residues: CASRWGRVNTEAFF.

The chain recombines TRBV24-1 with TRBJ1-3; no clear D gene. Germline V gene data show CDR1 as KGHDR and CDR2 as SFDVKD. Trimming pared 10 bases from V and 1 base from J, leaving 22 bases between. The CDR3 sequence is 17 residues long. As DNA, the CDR3 is TGTGCCACAATTGGGTTCTTGTGGAGTTCGTCTGGAAACACCATATATTTT. The encoded protein is CATIGFLWSSSGNTIYF.

Only a few counts were recorded for this clone. This chain uses TRBV19 with TRBJ2-7, with D tentatively TRBD2 (5 bases). The ends were cut back, 5 bases at V and 3 bases at J, with 11 bases in the middle. This CDR3 spans 13 amino acids. Looked up from germline, CDR1 is LNHDA and CDR2 is SQIVND (reference sequence). Written as DNA, the CDR3 is TGTGCCAGTAGTGCGGGTCAAATCTACGAGCAGTACTTC. This sequence encodes CASSAGQIYEQYF. The full variable domain, rest sourced from reference TRBV19 and TRBJ2-7, is DGGITQSPKYLFRKEGQNVTLSCEQNLNHDAMYWYRQDPGQGLRLIYYSQIVNDFQKGDIAEGYSVSREKKESFPLTVTSAQKNPTAFYLCASSAGQIYEQYFGPGTRLTVT.